This T cell receptor (beta chain) appears in the sequencing data of a study of OX40 agonist ivuxolimab in advanced cancers. Overall study context: Three partial responders included one hepatocellular carcinoma patient and two cutaneous melanoma patients. Study-wide results and caveats: Expansion of clones was among the lowest in partial responders at 0.1-3.0 mg/kg. Clonal expansion was seen in CD4+ and CD8+ blood T cells by week 6 at 0.1 to 3.0 mg/kg.

On this clone itself: Antigen unknown.

Clones were sequenced by immunoSEQ multiplex PCR, and TCRdb holds only the in-frame ones, with some missing. The table includes about 21,000 clones, nearly 85% detected once. Patients with a history of autoimmune disease or on systemic immunosuppression were excluded. The CDR3 length is 16 residues. V dropped 3 bases and J dropped 2 bases, with 16 bases sitting between them. CDR1 is MDHEN and CDR2 is SYDVKM in the germline V gene. This rearrangement joins TRBV28 to TRBJ2-5, with D perhaps assigned TRBD1 or TRBD2 (5 bases each). This clonotype was obtained from an adult with an advanced solid tumor such as melanoma, head and neck, liver or kidney cancer. The sample was CD4+ or CD8+ T cells sorted from blood, taken in a trial of the OX40 agonist ivuxolimab. CDR3 nucleotides: TGTGCCAGCAGTTTGTTAACCGGGACCACGCAAGAGACCCAGTACTTC. It specifies CASSLLTGTTQETQYF.